These 11 T cell receptor beta chains were all obtained from the same sample, sequenced in a study of neurological immune-mediated disorders. TCRdb ran MiXCR on the 5' RACE reads and lists one entry per CDR3 protein. The sample consists of around 49,000 distinct CDR3 sequences, about an eighth of them appearing once. Specified time point: longitudinal time-point 3. Sequenced sample: PBMCs. Receptor source: a male donor with HTLV-1-associated myelopathy (HAM/TSP).

The rearrangement uses TRBV20-1 and TRBJ2-3; 9 bases align to TRBD2. The CDR3 length is 14 residues. Trimming removed 5 bases from V and 1 base from J; junction bases left unmatched: 4. The germline V gene encodes CDR1 DFQATT and CDR2 SNEGSKA (reference sequence). The CDR3 sequence is CSAPLAGGTDTQYF. DNA for the CDR3: TGCAGTGCTCCATTAGCGGGGGGCACAGATACGCAGTATTTT.

In regard to this clonotype: No DNA is shown, since the ends of the CDR3 on it are uncertain; the CDR3 is the one TCRdb lists. This rearrangement joins TRBV20-1 to TRBJ2-1; the table calls TRBD1, which could not be checked here. The germline V gene encodes CDR1 DFQATT and CDR2 SNEGSKA (reference sequence). The CDR3 contains 21 residues when both ends are counted. The CDR3 reads CSAIGQANVLTFGGVYNEQFF.

This clonotype was observed at least ten times. V usage is TRBV20-1 and J usage is TRBJ1-1; the match to TRBD1 covers 7 bases. The CDR3 spans 13 residues. CDR1 is DFQATT and CDR2 is SNEGSKA in the germline V gene (reference sequence). J gave up 11 bases and V 7 bases, and 16 bases lay outside the gene matches. CDR3 coding DNA: TGCAGTGGAAGGGGACAGCCAAATACTGGGGCTTTCTTT. Its translation: CSGRGQPNTGAFF.

This clonotype has a count of ten or more. V gene TRBV9 combines with J gene TRBJ2-5; 7 bases are shared with TRBD1. After removal of 0 bases from V and 5 bases from J, the junction contained 4 bases not matched to a gene. From germline, CDR1 is SGDLS and CDR2 YYNGEE. CDR3 length: 14 amino acids. DNA of the CDR3: TGTGCCAGCAGCGTAGCTGTGACAGGGGAGACCCAGTACTTC. The encoded protein is CASSVAVTGETQYF.

This clonotype is deemed medium-sized. This sequence joins TRBV28 and TRBJ1-2; D remains unclear. Trimming pared 5 bases from V and 8 bases from J, leaving 18 bases between. There are 14 residues in the CDR3. Germline loops: CDR1 MDHEN, CDR2 SYDVKM. The CDR3 nucleotides are TGTGCCAGCAGTCCAACCGGGAGCCTCACGGGCTACACCTTC. This encodes CASSPTGSLTGYTF.

This clonotype was picked up many times. The chain carries TRBV6-5 and TRBJ2-3; D gene ambiguous. Germline V CDR1 and CDR2: MNHEY, SVGAGI. This CDR3 has 14 amino acids. V gave up 2 bases and J gave up 6 bases, with 12 bases separating them. CDR3 nucleotide sequence: TGTGCCAGCAGTTACGAGCCTGTTCGGGATACGCAGTATTTT. It encodes CASSYEPVRDTQYF.

At least ten counts were recorded for this clonotype. The chain links TRBV7-6 to TRBJ2-7; D could derive from TRBD1 or TRBD2 (5 bases each). This CDR3 spans 14 amino acids. Trimming took 5 bases from V and 1 from J, leaving 12 bases between them. Germline CDR1 is SGHVS and CDR2 is FNYEAQ. CDR3 nucleotides: TGTGCCAGCAGCCCCGCGTGGGGGTCCTACGAGCAGTACTTC. This translates into CASSPAWGSYEQYF.

The rearrangement joins TRBV3-1 to TRBJ2-3; D not resolved. From germline, CDR1 is LGHDT and CDR2 YNNKEL (reference sequence). This CDR3 region has 12 residues. The V end was cut by 4 bases, the J end by 1 base, with 3 bases between. This CDR3 reads CASSPRTDTQYF. CDR3 sequence (DNA): TGTGCCAGCAGCCCCCGCACAGATACGCAGTATTTT.

This clonotype was counted at least ten times. V gene TRBV7-3 combines with J gene TRBJ2-7; the match to TRBD1 covers 7 bases. The CDR3 loop spans 16 amino acids. J gave up 2 bases and V 0 bases, and 7 bases lay outside the gene matches. CDR1 is SGHTA, CDR2 FQGTGA, per germline. The CDR3 DNA reads TGTGCCAGCAGCTTAACCATGGCAGGGGGAACCTACGAGCAGTACTTC. Translated, it gives CASSLTMAGGTYEQYF.

This clonotype has ten or more counts. The chain joins TRBV20-1 to TRBJ1-2, with D unclear. V shed 3 bases and J shed 2 bases, with 7 bases lying between them. The CDR3 sequence is 12 residues long. Germline V gives CDR1 DFQATT, CDR2 SNEGSKA (reference sequence). CDR3 bases: TGCAGTGCTAGGGGGTACAACTATGGCTACACCTTC. Translated, it gives CSARGYNYGYTF.

This clonotype was picked up many times. The chain employs TRBV20-1 and TRBJ2-1, with 7 bases lining up with TRBD2. V lost 6 bases, J lost 3 bases, and 20 bases stayed unmatched. CDR1 and CDR2 (germline): DFQATT, SNEGSKA (reference sequence). CDR3 length: 18 amino acids. CDR3 protein: CSAKHTGSGLRGYNEQFF. CDR3 sequence (DNA): TGCAGTGCCAAACACACGGGCTCGGGACTAAGGGGCTACAATGAGCAGTTCTTC.